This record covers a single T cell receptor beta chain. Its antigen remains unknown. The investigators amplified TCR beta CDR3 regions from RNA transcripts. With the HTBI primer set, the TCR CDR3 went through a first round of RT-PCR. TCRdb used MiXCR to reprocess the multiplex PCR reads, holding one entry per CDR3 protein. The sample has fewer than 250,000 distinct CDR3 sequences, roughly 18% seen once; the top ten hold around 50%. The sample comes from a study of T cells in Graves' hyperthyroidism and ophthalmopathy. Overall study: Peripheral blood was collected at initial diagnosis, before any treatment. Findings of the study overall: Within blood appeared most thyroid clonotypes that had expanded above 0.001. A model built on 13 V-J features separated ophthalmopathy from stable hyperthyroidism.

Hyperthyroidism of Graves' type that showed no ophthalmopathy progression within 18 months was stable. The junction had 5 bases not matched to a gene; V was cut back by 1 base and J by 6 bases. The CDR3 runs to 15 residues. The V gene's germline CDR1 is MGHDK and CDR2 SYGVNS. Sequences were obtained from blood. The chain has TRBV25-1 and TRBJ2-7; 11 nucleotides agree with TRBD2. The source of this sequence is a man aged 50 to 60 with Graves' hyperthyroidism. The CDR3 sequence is CASSEWGTSGTEQYF. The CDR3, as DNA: TGTGCCAGCAGTGAATGGGGGACTAGCGGTACCGAGCAGTACTTC.